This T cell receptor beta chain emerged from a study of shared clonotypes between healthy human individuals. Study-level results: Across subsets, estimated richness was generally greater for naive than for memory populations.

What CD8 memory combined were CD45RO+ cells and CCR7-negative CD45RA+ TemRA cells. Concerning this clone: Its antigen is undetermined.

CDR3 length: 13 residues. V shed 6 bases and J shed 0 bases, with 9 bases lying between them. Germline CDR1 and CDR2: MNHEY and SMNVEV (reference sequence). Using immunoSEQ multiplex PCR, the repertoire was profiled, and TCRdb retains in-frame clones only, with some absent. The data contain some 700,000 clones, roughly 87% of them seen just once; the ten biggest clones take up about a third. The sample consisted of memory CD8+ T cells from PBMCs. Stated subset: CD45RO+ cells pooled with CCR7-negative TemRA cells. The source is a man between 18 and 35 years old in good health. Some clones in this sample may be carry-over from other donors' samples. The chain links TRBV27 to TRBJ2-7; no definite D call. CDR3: CASRPINSYEQYF. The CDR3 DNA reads TGTGCCAGCAGACCTATAAACTCCTACGAGCAGTACTTC.